This T cell receptor (beta chain) was identified during a study of chronic HIV infection and antiretroviral therapy. Each CDR3 protein gets one entry after TCRdb re-called the 5' RACE reads with MiXCR. The sample yields more than 25,000 distinct CDR3 sequences, over 7.5% seen once. The CDR3 is 17 amino acids. This clonotype was seen ten or more times. Input material: peripheral blood. The chain uses TRBV21-1 and TRBJ2-1. TRBV21-1 is a documented pseudogene. The receptor was isolated from an adult who had HIV and had not received antiretroviral therapy, or was an uninfected healthy control (not recorded which). The CDR3 here is CASSKKGLGSTYNEQFF. In nucleotides, the CDR3 is TGTGCCAGCAGCAAAAAGGGTTTGGGCAGTACCTACAATGAGCAGTTCTTC.